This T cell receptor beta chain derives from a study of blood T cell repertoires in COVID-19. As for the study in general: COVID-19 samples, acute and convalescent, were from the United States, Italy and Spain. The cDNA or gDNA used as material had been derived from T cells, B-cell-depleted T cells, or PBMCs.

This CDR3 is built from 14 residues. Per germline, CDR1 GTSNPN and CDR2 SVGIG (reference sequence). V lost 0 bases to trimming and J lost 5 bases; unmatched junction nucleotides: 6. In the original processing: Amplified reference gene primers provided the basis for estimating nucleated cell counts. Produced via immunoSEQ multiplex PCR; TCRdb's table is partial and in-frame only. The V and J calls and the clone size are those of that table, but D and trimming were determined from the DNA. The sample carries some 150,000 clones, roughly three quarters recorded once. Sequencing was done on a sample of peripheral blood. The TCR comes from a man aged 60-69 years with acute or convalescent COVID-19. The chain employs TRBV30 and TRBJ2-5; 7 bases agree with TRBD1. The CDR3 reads CAWSVLGTVETQYF. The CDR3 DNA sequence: TGTGCCTGGAGTGTACTAGGGACAGTGGAGACCCAGTACTTC. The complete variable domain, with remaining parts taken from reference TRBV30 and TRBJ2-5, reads SQTIHQWPATLVQPVGSPLSLECTVEGTSNPNLYWYRQAAGRGLQLLFYSVGIGQISSEVPQNLSASRPQDRQFILSSKKLLLSDSGFYLCAWSVLGTVETQYFGPGTRLLVL.